This T cell receptor (beta chain) originates from a study of T-cell memory formation after mild COVID-19. Study summary: The study found TCR clusters largely donor specific.

V was pared by 0 bases and J by 3 bases, with 10 bases between. The CDR3 has 15 residues. The germline CDR1 and CDR2 sequences are SGHRS and YFSETQ. This clonotype was seen only once. The antigen is unknown. The authors produced TCR alpha and TCR beta cDNA libraries with sample barcodes and UMIs by 5'RACE using constant-segment primers. TCRdb called the 5' RACE reads again in MiXCR, with one record for every CDR3 protein. The profile covers approximately 190,000 distinct CDR3 sequences, with approximately 20% appearing a single time and 2.4% taken by the ten largest. Overall study findings and caveats: Cross-reactive memory appears to have joined, as suggested by some responding clones showing up in pre-infection memory. Clones which contracted sat mainly in CM and EM if CD4+, and in EMRA if CD8+.

The receptor comes from an adult woman who had mild COVID-19 (a few samples of this study predate the infection). Cell type and time point are not known. Sequencing input: PBMCs or a T cell subset sorted from them (not recorded which). The chain uses TRBV5-1 and TRBJ1-5, with a possible D match to TRBD1 (5 bases). The chain's CDR3 is CASSLGDGYNQPQHF. CDR3 coding DNA: TGCGCCAGCAGCTTGGGGGACGGATACAATCAGCCCCAGCATTTT.